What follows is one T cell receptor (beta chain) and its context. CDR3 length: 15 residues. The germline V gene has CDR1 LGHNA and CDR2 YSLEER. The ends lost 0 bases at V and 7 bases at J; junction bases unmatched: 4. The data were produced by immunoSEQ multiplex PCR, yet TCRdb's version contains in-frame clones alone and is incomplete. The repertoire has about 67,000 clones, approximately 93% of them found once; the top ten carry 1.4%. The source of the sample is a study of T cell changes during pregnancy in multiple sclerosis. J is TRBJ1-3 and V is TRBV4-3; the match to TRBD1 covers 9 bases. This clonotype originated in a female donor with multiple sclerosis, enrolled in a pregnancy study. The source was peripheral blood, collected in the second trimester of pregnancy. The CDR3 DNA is TGCGCCAGCAGCCAAGACAGGACAGGGGCGAACACCATATATTTT. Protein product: CASSQDRTGANTIYF.